The 5 T cell receptor beta chains presented below share a single source sample, sequenced in a study of Ad26.COV2.S vaccination and SARS-CoV-2 variants. Libraries were prepared by immunoSEQ multiplex PCR; TCRdb keeps only in-frame clonotypes and omits some of them. Found here are about 440,000 clones, around 90% of them singletons; the top ten hold about 4.5%. Noted treatment: over 15 received Ad26.COV2.S at low or high dose, single or two shots; a few received placebo; per-sample allocation not given. The investigators took samples on day 63 after the first vaccine or placebo injection. Source: peripheral blood, taken in a trial of Ad26.COV2.S vaccine versus placebo. The receptors were gathered from a person aged 18 to 65 who received the Ad26.COV2.S COVID-19 vaccine or a placebo.

The CDR3 DNA is TGTGCCATCAGTGAGGGGGGTGAGACCCAGTACTTC. Amino acids: CAISEGGETQYF. V gene TRBV10-3 combines with J gene TRBJ2-5; D is possibly TRBD1 or TRBD2 (5 bases each). Trimming stripped 2 bases from V and 5 bases from J, with 6 bases between. The CDR3 extends over 12 amino acids. Germline V gives CDR1 ENHRY, CDR2 SYGVKD.

The rearrangement joins TRBV7-8 to TRBJ2-7, with D unclear. The CDR3 totals 14 residues. The V end lost 1 base, the J end lost 2 bases, and 9 bases lay between the germline ends. The germline gives CDR1 SGHVS, CDR2 FQNEAQ. The CDR3 DNA sequence: TGTGCCAGCAGCTTAGATATTGGGGCCTACGAGCAGTACTTC. It yields the protein CASSLDIGAYEQYF.

This clone has a single count. The rearrangement joins TRBV19 to TRBJ2-1; 12 nucleotides align to TRBD2. Germline CDR1 and CDR2: LNHDA and SQIVND (reference sequence). The CDR3 extends over 14 amino acids. The junction had 4 bases not matched to a gene; V was cut back by 7 bases and J by 6 bases. The CDR3 sequence: CASNGLAGPNEQFF. CDR3 bases: TGTGCCAGTAACGGACTAGCGGGACCCAATGAGCAGTTCTTC.

About this clone itself: This specimen includes other DNA sequences encoding the same CDR3. The chain recombines TRBV5-1 with TRBJ1-3; D is possibly TRBD1 (5 bases). The V and J ends lost 1 base and 3 bases respectively, with 8 bases between them. Germline V CDR1 and CDR2: SGHRS, YFSETQ. The CDR3 contains 14 residues. This chain's CDR3 is CASSLTGVGNTIYF. CDR3 DNA sequence: TGCGCCAGCAGCTTGACAGGCGTTGGAAACACCATATATTTT. Filled out from reference TRBV5-1 and TRBJ1-3, the complete variable domain reads KAGVTQTPRYLIKTRGQQVTLSCSPISGHRSVSWYQQTPGQGLQFLFEYFSETQRNKGNFPGRFSGRQFSNSRSEMNVSTLELGDSALYLCASSLTGVGNTIYFGEGSWLTVV.

This clone showed up just a few times. The CDR3 DNA sequence: TGTGCCAGCAGCTTAGTTGGGGACTCCTACGAGCAGTACTTC. Translation: CASSLVGDSYEQYF. This rearrangement joins TRBV11-1 to TRBJ2-7; no clear D gene. V was shortened by 1 base and J by 0 bases, with 7 bases between the two germline ends. This CDR3 region has 14 residues. In germline, CDR1 is SGHAT, CDR2 FQDESV (reference sequence).